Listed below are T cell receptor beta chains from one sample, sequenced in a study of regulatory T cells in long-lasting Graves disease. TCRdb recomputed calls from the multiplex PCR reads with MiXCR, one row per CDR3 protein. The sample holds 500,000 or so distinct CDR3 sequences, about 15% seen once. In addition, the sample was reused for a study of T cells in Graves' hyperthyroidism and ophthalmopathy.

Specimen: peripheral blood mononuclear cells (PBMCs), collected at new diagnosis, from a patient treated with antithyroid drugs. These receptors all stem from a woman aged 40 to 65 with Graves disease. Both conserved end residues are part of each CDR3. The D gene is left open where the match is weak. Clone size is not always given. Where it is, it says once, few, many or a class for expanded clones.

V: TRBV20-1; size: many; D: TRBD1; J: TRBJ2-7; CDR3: CSASSEGKRGHYEQYF; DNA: TGCAGTGCTAGTTCTGAGGGGAAGAGGGGGCACTACGAGCAGTACTTC
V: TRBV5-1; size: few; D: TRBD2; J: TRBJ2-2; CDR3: CASSSTTGTRNTGELFF; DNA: TGCGCCAGCAGCTCGACTACCGGGACTAGGAACACCGGGGAGCTGTTTTTT
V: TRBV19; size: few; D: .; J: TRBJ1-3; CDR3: CASSMDILSGNTIYF; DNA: TGTGCCAGTAGTATGGACATTCTCTCTGGAAACACCATATATTTT
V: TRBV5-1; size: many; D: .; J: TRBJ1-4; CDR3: CASTPSGGYEKLFF; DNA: TGCGCCAGCACCCCGTCCGGGGGGTATGAAAAACTGTTTTTT
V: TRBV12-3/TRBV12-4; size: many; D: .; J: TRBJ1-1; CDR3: CASRPDRIERTEAFF; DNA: TGTGCCAGCAGACCCGACAGGATTGAGAGGACTGAAGCTTTCTTT
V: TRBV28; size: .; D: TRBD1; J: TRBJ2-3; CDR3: CASGSSQRGPADTQYF; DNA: TGTGCCAGCGGCTCCAGTCAAAGGGGGCCGGCAGATACGCAGTATTTT
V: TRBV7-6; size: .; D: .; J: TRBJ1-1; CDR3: CASSSSGGGATEAFF; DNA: TGTGCCAGCAGCTCAAGCGGGGGGGGCGCGACTGAAGCTTTCTTT
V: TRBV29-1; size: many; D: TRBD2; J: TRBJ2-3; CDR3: CSSGLAVSTDTQYF; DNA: TGCAGCTCGGGACTAGCGGTTAGCACAGATACGCAGTATTTT
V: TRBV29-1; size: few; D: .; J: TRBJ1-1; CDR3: CSVGGAYNTEAFF; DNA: TGCAGCGTTGGAGGGGCCTATAACACTGAAGCTTTCTTT
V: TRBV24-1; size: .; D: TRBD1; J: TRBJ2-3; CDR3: CATSDLHAGTGGTDTQYF; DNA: TGTGCCACCAGTGATTTGCATGCCGGGACAGGGGGCACAGATACGCAGTATTTT
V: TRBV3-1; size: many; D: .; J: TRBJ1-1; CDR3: CASSNGGNTEAFF; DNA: TGTGCCAGCAGCAACGGGGGGAACACTGAAGCTTTCTTT
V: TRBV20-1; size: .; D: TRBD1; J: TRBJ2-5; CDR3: CSAREIRGLGETQYF; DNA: TGCAGTGCTAGAGAGATCAGGGGGCTCGGGGAGACCCAGTACTTC
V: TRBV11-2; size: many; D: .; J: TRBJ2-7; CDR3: CASSPSGGFYEQYF; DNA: TGTGCCAGCAGCCCTTCAGGCGGATTCTACGAGCAGTACTTC
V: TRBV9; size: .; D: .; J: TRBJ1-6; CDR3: CASSVGPGTTPLHF; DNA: TGTGCCAGCAGCGTAGGACCGGGGACGACACCCCTCCACTTT
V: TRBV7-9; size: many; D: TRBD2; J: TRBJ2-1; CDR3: CASSFTSGAYNEQFF; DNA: TGTGCCAGCAGCTTCACTAGCGGCGCCTACAATGAGCAGTTCTTC
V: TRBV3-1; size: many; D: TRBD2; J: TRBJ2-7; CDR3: CASSQEPGLAGFEQYF; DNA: TGTGCCAGCAGCCAAGAGCCAGGACTAGCGGGGTTCGAGCAGTACTTC
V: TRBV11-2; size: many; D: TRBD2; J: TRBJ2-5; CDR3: CASSPGEAGGTGETQYF; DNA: TGTGCCAGCAGCCCGGGGGAAGCGGGGGGGACCGGAGAGACCCAGTACTTC
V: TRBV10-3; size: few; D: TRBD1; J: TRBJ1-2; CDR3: CAISGTFQGDGYTF; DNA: TGTGCCATCAGTGGCACCTTTCAGGGGGATGGCTACACCTTC
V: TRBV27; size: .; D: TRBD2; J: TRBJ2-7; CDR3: CASRQPGLAGGPEEQYF; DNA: TGTGCCAGCAGGCAGCCGGGACTAGCGGGAGGGCCGGAAGAGCAGTACTTC
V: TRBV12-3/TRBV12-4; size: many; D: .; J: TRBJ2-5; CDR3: CASSFGGGSRETQYF; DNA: TGTGCCAGCAGTTTCGGCGGGGGCTCCCGGGAGACCCAGTACTTC
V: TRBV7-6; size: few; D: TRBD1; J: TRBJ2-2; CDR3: CASLQGRAGELFF; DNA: TGTGCCAGCCTACAGGGGCGAGCCGGGGAGCTGTTTTTT
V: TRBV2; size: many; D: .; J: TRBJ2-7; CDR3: CASSVINEQYF; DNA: TGTGCCAGCAGCGTAATAAACGAGCAGTACTTC
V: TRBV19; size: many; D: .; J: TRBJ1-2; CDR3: CASSIGTALSDGYTF; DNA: TGTGCCAGTAGTATAGGGACGGCCCTCTCGGATGGCTACACCTTC
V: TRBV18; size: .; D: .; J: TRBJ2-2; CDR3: CASSPRVQAGTGELFF; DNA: TGTGCCAGCTCACCCCGAGTCCAGGCAGGCACCGGGGAGCTGTTTTTT
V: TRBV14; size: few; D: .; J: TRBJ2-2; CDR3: CASSQNKGAGELFF; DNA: TGTGCCAGCAGCCAAAATAAGGGGGCCGGGGAGCTGTTTTTT
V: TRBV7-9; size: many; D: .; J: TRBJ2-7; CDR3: CASSLAEGEQYF; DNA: TGTGCCAGCAGCTTAGCGGAGGGCGAGCAGTACTTC
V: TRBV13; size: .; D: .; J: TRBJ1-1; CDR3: CASSCGALMNTEAFF; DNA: TGTGCCAGCAGCTGCGGGGCCCTCATGAACACTGAAGCTTTCTTT
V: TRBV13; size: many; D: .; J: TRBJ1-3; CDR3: CASSPTGFGNTIYF; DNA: TGTGCCAGCAGCCCAACAGGGTTCGGAAACACCATATATTTT
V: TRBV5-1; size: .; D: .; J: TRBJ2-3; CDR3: CASIPGGSTDTQYF; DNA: TGCGCCAGCATCCCCGGGGGTAGCACAGATACGCAGTATTTT
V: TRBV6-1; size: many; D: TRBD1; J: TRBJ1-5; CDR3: CASKGTGSNQPQHF; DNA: TGTGCCAGCAAGGGGACAGGGTCCAATCAGCCCCAGCATTTT
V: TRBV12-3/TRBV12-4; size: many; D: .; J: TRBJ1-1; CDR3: CASSPPDAASMNTEAFF; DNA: TGTGCCAGCAGTCCACCAGACGCGGCGAGCATGAACACTGAAGCTTTCTTT
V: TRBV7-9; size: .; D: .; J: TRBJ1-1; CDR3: CASSDSLWDTEAFF; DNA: TGTGCCAGCAGCGACAGCTTGTGGGACACTGAAGCTTTCTTT
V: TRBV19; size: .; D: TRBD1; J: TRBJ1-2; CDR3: CASSMTGTGDYGYTF; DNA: TGTGCCAGTAGTATGACCGGGACAGGCGACTATGGCTACACCTTC
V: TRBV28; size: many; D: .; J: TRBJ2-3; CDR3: CASSDRGWADTQYF; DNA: TGTGCCAGCAGTGATCGGGGTTGGGCAGATACGCAGTATTTT
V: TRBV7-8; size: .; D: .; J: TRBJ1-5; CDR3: CASRGVWDQPQHF; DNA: TGTGCCAGCCGAGGGGTATGGGATCAGCCCCAGCATTTT
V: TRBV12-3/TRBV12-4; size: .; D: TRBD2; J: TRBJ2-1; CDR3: CASSRLAGAGEQFF; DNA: TGTGCCAGCTCGCGACTAGCGGGGGCCGGAGAGCAGTTCTTC
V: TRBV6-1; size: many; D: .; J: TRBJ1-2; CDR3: CASSGVRAQTSYGYTF; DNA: TGTGCCAGCAGTGGAGTCAGGGCACAAACTTCCTATGGCTACACCTTC
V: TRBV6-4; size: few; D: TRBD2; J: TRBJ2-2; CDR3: CASSDSTSGGTGELFF; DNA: TGTGCCAGCAGTGACTCGACTAGCGGGGGCACCGGGGAGCTGTTTTTT
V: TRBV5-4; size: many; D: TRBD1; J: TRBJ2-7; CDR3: CASSGGWTGGRDEQYF; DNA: TGTGCCAGCAGCGGAGGTTGGACAGGGGGCCGTGATGAGCAGTACTTC
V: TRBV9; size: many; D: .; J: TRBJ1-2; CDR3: CASSVAADPYGYTF; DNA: TGTGCCAGCAGCGTAGCGGCGGATCCTTATGGCTACACCTTC
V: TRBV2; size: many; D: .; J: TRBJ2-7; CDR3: CASSENVGTNYEQYF; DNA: TGTGCCAGCAGTGAAAACGTGGGGACAAACTACGAGCAGTACTTC
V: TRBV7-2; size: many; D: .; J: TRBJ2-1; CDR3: CASSLVADYNEQFF; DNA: TGTGCCAGCAGCTTAGTAGCGGACTACAATGAGCAGTTCTTC
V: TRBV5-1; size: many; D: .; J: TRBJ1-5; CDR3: CASSLGGNGQPQHF; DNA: TGCGCCAGCAGCTTGGGGGGGAACGGGCAGCCCCAGCATTTT
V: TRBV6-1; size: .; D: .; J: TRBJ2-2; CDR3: CASTTKDLTLNTGELFF; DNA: TGTGCCAGCACCACAAAGGACCTTACCTTGAACACCGGGGAGCTGTTTTTT
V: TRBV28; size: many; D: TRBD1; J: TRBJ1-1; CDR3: CASRGTGGGEAFF; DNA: TGTGCCAGCCGAGGGACAGGGGGGGGTGAAGCTTTCTTT
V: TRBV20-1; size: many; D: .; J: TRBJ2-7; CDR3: CSARDSVGGEQYF; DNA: TGCAGTGCTAGAGATTCGGTCGGGGGCGAGCAGTACTTC
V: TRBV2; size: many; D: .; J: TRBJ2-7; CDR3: CASRATQGTTYEQYF; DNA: TGTGCCAGCAGAGCCACACAGGGAACTACCTACGAGCAGTACTTC